A single sample gave rise to the 2 T cell receptor beta chains below, sequenced in a study of CD8 T cells in Susac syndrome. RNA was extracted with the RNeasy kit, and a quantity of roughly 0.5 to 1 ug was reverse transcribed using random hexamers. TCRdb re-called the immunoSEQ multiplex PCR reads through MiXCR, storing one row per CDR3 protein. The profile covers around 20,000 distinct CDR3 sequences, with around 96% appearing a single time and roughly 0.2% taken by the ten largest. Specimen: CD8+ T cells from PBMCs. The receptors originated from a human donor in good health.

The V call is TRBV16, the J call TRBJ2-7; 8 bases line up with TRBD1. The V gene's germline CDR1 is KGHSY and CDR2 FQNENV. The CDR3 covers 15 residues. V shed 1 base and J 4 bases; nucleotides not matched to a gene: 6. CDR3 nucleotide sequence: TGTGCCAGCAGCCAATATACGGACAGGGCATACGAGCAGTACTTC. It specifies CASSQYTDRAYEQYF.

The chain's CDR3 is CASSLWTSGLADTQYF. Written as DNA, the CDR3 is TGCGCCAGCAGCTTATGGACTAGCGGTCTGGCAGATACGCAGTATTTT. The rearrangement uses TRBV5-1 and TRBJ2-3; TRBD2 agrees at 10 bases. This CDR3 region has 16 residues. The V gene's germline CDR1 is SGHRS and CDR2 YFSETQ. Unmatched junction bases numbered 7, after V lost 2 bases and J lost 4 bases.